The 8 T cell receptor beta chains given below trace back to one sample, sequenced in a study of cytomegalovirus exposure and HLA in healthy donors. The PCR had 60 Vbeta and 13 Jbeta primers. The protocol was immunoSEQ multiplex PCR, while the TCRdb copy is restricted to in-frame clones and leaves out a portion. Of 150,000 to 200,000 clones detected, about four fifths appear once; the ten largest clones hold about 1.8%. Material: PBMCs. The receptors here all came from a man between 18 and 29 years old in good health and CMV-seronegative.

This sequence joins TRBV7-9 and TRBJ2-6; D possibly corresponds to TRBD2 (5 bases). Germline V gene lookup returns CDR1 SEHNR and CDR2 FQNEAQ (reference sequence). The V and J ends lost 5 bases and 4 bases respectively, with 12 bases between them. This CDR3 is 15 amino acids long. CDR3 nucleotides: TGTGCCAGCAGCCCGGGGTCCCCCGGGGCCAACGTCCTGACTTTC. Translating it yields CASSPGSPGANVLTF.

V is TRBV2 and J is TRBJ2-3, with D perhaps matching TRBD2 (5 bases). V was pared by 8 bases and J by 2 bases, with 20 bases between. CDR1 SNHLY and CDR2 FYNNEI come from the germline V gene. The CDR3 is 16 amino acids. This CDR3 is CASRGGWSGITDTQYF. As DNA, the CDR3 is TGTGCCAGCCGTGGAGGTTGGTCGGGAATCACAGATACGCAGTATTTT.

This clone turned up a few times. The V gene is TRBV27, the J gene TRBJ1-1; weak D call: TRBD1 (6 bases). V lost 5 bases, J lost 5 bases, and 12 bases lay in between. The CDR3 length is 13 residues. Germline V gives CDR1 MNHEY, CDR2 SMNVEV (reference sequence). The CDR3 DNA is TGTGCCAGCAGTATTTCAGGGGAGACTGAAGCTTTCTTT. Its translation: CASSISGETEAFF.

V usage is TRBV11-2 and J usage is TRBJ2-1; 10 bases are shared with TRBD2. After removal of 1 base from V and 10 bases from J, the junction contained 4 bases not matched to a gene. CDR3 length: 14 amino acids. Germline-derived CDR1 and CDR2 are SGHAT and FQNNGV. The CDR3 protein is CASSLAIAGGEQFF. For the CDR3, the DNA is TGTGCCAGCAGCTTAGCTATAGCGGGGGGCGAGCAGTTCTTC.

CDR3 nucleotide sequence: TGTGCCAGCAGTTTTCTCCCGAACACTGAAGCTTTCTTT. Its translation: CASSFLPNTEAFF. This chain connects TRBV28 to TRBJ1-1, with D uncertain. Germline V gene data show CDR1 as MDHEN and CDR2 as SYDVKM. The CDR3 is made up of 13 amino acids. V was cut by 3 bases and J by 1 base, with 6 bases left in between.

This sequence joins TRBV7-8 and TRBJ2-1; 12 bases map to TRBD2. The germline CDR1 and CDR2 sequences are SGHVS and FQNEAQ. CDR3 length equals 14 residues. The trim removed 5 bases at V and 10 bases at J, leaving 6 bases unmatched. The CDR3 bases are TGTGCCAGCAGCCTGAGGACTAGCGGGGTCGAGCAGTTCTTC. As protein: CASSLRTSGVEQFF.

The V call is TRBV2, the J call TRBJ2-2; no definite D call. CDR3 length equals 16 residues. V gave up 2 bases and J gave up 1 base, with 11 bases separating them. The germline V gene has CDR1 SNHLY and CDR2 FYNNEI. This CDR3 is CASSETGPMNTGELFF. In DNA form, the CDR3 reads TGTGCCAGCAGTGAAACGGGTCCGATGAACACCGGGGAGCTGTTTTTT.

The rearrangement uses TRBV6-1 and TRBJ2-2; unclear D gene. This CDR3 has 13 amino acids. From germline, CDR1 is MNHNS and CDR2 SASEGT. The V gene lost 2 bases and the J gene lost 3 bases, with 4 bases spanning the gap. The CDR3 protein is CASSESDTGELFF. In DNA, the CDR3 is TGTGCCAGCAGTGAAAGCGACACCGGGGAGCTGTTTTTT.